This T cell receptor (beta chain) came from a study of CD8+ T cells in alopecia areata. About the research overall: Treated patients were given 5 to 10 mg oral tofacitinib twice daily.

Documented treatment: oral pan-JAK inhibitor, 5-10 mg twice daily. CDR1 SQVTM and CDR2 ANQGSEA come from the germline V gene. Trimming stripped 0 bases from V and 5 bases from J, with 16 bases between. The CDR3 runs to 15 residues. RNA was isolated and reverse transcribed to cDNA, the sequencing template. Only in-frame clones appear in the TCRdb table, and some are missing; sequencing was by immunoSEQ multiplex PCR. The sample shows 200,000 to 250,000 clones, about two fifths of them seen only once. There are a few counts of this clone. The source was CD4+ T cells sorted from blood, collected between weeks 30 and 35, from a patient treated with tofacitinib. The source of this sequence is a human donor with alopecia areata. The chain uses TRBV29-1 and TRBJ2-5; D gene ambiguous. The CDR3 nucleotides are TGCAGCGTTGAAGAAATTCTAGGCTATGTGGAGACCCAGTACTTC. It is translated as CSVEEILGYVETQYF.